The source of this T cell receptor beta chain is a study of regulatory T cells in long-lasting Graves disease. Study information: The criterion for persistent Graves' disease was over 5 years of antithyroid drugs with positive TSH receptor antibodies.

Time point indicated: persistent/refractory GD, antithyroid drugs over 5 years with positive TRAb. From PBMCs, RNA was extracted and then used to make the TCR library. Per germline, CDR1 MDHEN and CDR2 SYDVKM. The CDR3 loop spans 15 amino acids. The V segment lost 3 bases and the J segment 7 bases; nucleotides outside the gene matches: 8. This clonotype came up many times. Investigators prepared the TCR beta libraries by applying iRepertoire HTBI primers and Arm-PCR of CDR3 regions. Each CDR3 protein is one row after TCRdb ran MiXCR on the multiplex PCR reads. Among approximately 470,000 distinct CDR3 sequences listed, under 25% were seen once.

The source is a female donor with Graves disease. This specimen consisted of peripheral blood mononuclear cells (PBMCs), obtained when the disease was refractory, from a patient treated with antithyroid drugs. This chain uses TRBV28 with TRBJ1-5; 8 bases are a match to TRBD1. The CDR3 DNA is TGTGCCAGCAGTTTCCAGGGACAGGCTCGACAGCCCCAGCATTTT. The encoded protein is CASSFQGQARQPQHF. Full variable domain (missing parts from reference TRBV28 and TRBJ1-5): DVKVTQSSRYLVKRTGEKVFLECVQDMDHENMFWYRQDPGLGLRLIYFSYDVKMKEKGDIPEGYSVSREKKERFSLILESASTNQTSMYLCASSFQGQARQPQHFGDGTRLSIL.